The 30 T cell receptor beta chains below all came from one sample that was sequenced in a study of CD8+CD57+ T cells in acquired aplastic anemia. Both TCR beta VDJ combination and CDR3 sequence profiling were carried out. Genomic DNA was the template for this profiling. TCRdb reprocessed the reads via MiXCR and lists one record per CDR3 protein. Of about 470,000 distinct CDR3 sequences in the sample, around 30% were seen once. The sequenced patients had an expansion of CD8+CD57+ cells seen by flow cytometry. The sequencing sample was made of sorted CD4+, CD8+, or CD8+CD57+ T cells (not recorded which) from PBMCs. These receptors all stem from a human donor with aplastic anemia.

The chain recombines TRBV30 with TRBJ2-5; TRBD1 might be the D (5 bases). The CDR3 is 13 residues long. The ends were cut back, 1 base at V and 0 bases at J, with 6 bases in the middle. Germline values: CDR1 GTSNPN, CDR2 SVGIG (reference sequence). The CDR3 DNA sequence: TGTGCCTGGAGTGGACAGTACCAAGAGACCCAGTACTTC. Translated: CAWSGQYQETQYF.

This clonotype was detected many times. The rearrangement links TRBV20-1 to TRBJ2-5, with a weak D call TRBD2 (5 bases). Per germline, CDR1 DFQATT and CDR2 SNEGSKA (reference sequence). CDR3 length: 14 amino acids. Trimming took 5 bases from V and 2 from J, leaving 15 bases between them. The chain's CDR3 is CSAPPPGDQETQYF. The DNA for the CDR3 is TGCAGTGCTCCCCCTCCCGGGGATCAAGAGACCCAGTACTTC.

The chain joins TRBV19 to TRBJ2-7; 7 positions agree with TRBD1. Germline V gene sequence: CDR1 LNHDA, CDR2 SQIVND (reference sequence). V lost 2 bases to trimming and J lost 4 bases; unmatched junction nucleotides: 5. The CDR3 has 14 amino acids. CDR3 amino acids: CASSIRGGMYEQYF. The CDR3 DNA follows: TGTGCCAGTAGTATACGAGGGGGCATGTACGAGCAGTACTTC.

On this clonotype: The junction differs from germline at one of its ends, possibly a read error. The CDR3 DNA is TGCGCCAGCCACCCCCAAGAGGGTTCAAACTATGGCTACACCTTC. Translating gives CASHPQEGSNYGYTF. The gene calls are TRBV5-4 and TRBJ1-2; D remains ambiguous. Germline CDR1 reads SGHNT; CDR2 reads YYREEE (reference sequence). This CDR3 has 15 amino acids.

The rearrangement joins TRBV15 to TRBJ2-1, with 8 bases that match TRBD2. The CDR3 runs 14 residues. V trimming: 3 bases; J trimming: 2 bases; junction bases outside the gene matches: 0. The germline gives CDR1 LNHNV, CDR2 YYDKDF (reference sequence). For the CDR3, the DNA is TGTGCCACCAGCAGTAGCGGGGCCTACAATGAGCAGTTCTTC. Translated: CATSSSGAYNEQFF.

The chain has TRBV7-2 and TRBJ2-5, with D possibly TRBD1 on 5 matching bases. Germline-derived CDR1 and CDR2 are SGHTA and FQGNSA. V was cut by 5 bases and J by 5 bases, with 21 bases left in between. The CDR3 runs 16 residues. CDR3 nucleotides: TGTGCCAGCAGCCCATCCGGACACGGCTTGTGGGAGACCCAGTACTTC. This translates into CASSPSGHGLWETQYF.

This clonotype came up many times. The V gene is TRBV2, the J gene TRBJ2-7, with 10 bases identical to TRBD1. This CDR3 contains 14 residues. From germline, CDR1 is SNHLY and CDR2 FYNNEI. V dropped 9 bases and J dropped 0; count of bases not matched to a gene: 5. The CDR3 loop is CASKGQGDSYEQYF. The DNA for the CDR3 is TGTGCCAGTAAAGGACAGGGGGACTCCTACGAGCAGTACTTC.

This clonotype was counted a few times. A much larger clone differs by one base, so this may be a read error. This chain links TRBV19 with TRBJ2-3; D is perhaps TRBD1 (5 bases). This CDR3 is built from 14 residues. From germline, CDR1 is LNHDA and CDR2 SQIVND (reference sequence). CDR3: CASKGPRGTDAQYF. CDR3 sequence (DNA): TGTGCCAGTAAGGGCCCAAGGGGCACAGATGCGCAGTATTTT.

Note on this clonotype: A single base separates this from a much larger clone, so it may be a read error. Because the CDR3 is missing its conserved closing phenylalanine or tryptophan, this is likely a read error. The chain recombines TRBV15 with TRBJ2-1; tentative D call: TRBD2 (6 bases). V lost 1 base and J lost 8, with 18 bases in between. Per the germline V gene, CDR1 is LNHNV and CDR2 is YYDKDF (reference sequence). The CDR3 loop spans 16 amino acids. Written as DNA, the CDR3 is TGTGCCACCAGCAGAGGAGGGGAGGTACCGTTCGATGAGCAGTTCTCC. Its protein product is CATSRGGEVPFDEQFS.

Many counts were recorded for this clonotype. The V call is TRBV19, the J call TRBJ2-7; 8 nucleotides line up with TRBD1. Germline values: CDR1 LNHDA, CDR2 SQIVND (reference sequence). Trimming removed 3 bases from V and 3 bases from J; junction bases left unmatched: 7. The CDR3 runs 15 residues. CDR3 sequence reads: CASSISGTGIYEQYF. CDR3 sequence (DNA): TGTGCCAGTAGTATTTCAGGGACAGGAATCTACGAGCAGTACTTC.

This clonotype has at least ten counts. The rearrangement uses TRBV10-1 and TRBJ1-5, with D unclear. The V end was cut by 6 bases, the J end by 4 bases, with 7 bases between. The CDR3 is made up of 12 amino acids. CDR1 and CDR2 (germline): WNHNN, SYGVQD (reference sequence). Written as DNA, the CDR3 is TGCGCCAGCAGCAACATGAATCAGCCCCAGCATTTT. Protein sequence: CASSNMNQPQHF.

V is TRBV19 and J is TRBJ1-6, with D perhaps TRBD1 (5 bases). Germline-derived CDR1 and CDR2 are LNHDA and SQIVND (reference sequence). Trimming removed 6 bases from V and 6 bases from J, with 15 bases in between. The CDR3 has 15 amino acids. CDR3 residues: CASSQWAGTNSPLHF. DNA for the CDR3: TGTGCCAGTAGCCAATGGGCAGGGACTAATTCACCCCTCCACTTT. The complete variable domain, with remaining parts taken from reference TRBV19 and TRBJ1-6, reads DGGITQSPKYLFRKEGQNVTLSCEQNLNHDAMYWYRQDPGQGLRLIYYSQIVNDFQKGDIAEGYSVSREKKESFPLTVTSAQKNPTAFYLCASSQWAGTNSPLHFGNGTRLTVT.

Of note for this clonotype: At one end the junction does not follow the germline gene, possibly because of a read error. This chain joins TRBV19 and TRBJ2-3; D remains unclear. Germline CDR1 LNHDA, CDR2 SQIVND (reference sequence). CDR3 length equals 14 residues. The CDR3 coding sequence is TGTGCCGGTAGTTTAGCAGGAGCCACAGATACGCAGTATTTT. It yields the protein CAGSLAGATDTQYF.

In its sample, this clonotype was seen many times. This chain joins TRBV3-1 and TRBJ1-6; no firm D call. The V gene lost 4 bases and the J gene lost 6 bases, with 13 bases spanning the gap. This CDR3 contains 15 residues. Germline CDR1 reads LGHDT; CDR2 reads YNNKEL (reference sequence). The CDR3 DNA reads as TGTGCCAGCAGCCGCCAGGACGGCCCTAATTCACCCCTCCACTTT. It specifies CASSRQDGPNSPLHF. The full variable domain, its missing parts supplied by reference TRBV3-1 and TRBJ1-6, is DTAVSQTPKYLVTQMGNDKSIKCEQNLGHDTMYWYKQDSKKFLKIMFSYNNKELIINETVPNRFSPKSPDKAHLNLHINSLELGDSAVYFCASSRQDGPNSPLHFGNGTRLTVT.

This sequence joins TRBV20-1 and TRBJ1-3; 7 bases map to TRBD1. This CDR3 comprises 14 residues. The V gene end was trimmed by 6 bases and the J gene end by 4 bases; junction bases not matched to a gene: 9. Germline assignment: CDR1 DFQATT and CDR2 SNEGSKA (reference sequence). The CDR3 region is CSAQEGAIGNTIYF. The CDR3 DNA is TGCAGTGCCCAGGAGGGGGCAATCGGAAACACCATATATTTT.

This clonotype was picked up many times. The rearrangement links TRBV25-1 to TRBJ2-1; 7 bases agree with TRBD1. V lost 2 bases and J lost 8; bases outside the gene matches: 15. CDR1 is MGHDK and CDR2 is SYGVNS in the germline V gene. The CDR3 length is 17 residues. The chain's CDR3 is CASSERTVTGIVYEQFF. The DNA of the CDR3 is TGTGCCAGCAGTGAACGAACGGTGACAGGGATTGTCTATGAGCAGTTCTTC. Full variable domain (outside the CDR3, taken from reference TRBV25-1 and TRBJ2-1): EADIYQTPRYLVIGTGKKITLECSQTMGHDKMYWYQQDPGMELHLIHYSYGVNSTEKGDLSSESTVSRIRTEHFPLTLESARPSHTSQYLCASSERTVTGIVYEQFFGPGTRLTVL.

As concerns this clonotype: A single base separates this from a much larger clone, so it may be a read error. CDR3: CASRREHRGTQYF. The CDR3 DNA reads TGCGCCAGCAGACGGGAGCATCGGGGTACGCAGTATTTT. The chain employs TRBV10-1 and TRBJ2-3; possible D gene TRBD2, 6 bases. The CDR3 runs 13 residues. V was clipped by 6 bases and J by 8 bases, with 15 bases between them. Germline values: CDR1 WNHNN, CDR2 SYGVQD (reference sequence).

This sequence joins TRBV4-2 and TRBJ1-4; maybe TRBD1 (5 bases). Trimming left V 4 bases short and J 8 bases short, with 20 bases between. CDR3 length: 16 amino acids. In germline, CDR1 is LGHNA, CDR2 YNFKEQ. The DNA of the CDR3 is TGTGCCAGCAGCCGAACCCGGGACGAAAAAGGGGAAAAACTGTTTTTT. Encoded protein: CASSRTRDEKGEKLFF.

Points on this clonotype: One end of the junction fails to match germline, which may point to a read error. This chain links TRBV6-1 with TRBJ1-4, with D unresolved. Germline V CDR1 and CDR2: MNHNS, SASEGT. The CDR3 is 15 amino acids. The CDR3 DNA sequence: TGTGCCAGCAGCCTAACCTTCGCAACTAATGGAAAACTGTTTTTT. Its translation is CASSLTFATNGKLFF.

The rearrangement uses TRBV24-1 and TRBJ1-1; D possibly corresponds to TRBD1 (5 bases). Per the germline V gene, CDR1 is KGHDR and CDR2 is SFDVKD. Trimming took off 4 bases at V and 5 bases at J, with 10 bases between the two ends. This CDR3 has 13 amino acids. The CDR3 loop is CATSDRGGTEAFF. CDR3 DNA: TGTGCCACCAGTGACCGGGGGGGAACTGAAGCTTTCTTT.

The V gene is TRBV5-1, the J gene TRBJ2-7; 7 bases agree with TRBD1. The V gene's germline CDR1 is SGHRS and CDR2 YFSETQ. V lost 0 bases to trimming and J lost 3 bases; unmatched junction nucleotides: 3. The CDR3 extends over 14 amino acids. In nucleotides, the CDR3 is TGCGCCAGCAGCTTGGCGACAGGGCGCTACGAGCAGTACTTC. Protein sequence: CASSLATGRYEQYF.

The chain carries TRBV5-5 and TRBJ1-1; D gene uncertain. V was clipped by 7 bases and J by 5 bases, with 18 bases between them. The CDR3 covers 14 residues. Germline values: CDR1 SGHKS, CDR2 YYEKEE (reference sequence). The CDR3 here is CASPKRGLGTEAFF. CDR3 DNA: TGTGCCAGCCCTAAGCGAGGGTTGGGTACTGAAGCTTTCTTT.

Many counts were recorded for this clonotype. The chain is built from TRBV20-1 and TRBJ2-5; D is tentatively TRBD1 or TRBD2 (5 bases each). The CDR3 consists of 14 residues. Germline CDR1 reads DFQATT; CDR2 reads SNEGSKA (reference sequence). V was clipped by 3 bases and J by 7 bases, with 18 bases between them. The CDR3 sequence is CSARGEGLFGTQYF. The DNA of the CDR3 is TGCAGTGCTAGGGGAGAGGGGTTGTTTGGGACCCAGTACTTC.

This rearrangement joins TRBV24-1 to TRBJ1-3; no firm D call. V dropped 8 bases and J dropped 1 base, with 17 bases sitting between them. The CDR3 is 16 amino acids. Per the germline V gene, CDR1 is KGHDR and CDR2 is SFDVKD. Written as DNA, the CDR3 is TGTGCCACCACACTAATCGGCCAGGAGTCTGGAAACACCATATATTTT. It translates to CATTLIGQESGNTIYF.

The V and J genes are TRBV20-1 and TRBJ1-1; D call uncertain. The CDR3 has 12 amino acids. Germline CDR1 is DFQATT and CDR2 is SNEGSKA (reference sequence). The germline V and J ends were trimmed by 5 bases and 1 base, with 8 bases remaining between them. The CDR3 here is CSADQANTEAFF. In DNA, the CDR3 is TGCAGTGCTGACCAGGCGAACACTGAAGCTTTCTTT.

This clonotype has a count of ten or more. The CDR3 loop is CASSAMTESYGYTF. In DNA form, the CDR3 reads TGTGCCAGCAGCGCTATGACAGAATCCTATGGCTACACCTTC. This chain uses TRBV9 with TRBJ1-2; D may be TRBD1 (5 bases). The CDR3 consists of 14 residues. Germline loops: CDR1 SGDLS, CDR2 YYNGEE. V shed 3 bases and J shed 4 bases, with 13 bases lying between them.

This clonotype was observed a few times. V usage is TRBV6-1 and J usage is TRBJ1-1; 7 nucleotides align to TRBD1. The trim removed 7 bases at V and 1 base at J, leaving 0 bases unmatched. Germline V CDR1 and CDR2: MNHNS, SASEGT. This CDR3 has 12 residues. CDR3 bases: TGTGCCAGCAAGGGGGCGAACACTGAAGCTTTCTTT. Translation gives CASKGANTEAFF.

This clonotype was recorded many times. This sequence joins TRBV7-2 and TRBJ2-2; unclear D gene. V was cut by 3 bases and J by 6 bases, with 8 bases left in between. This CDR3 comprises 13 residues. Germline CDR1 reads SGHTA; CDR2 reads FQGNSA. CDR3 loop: CASSFQSPGELFF. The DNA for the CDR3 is TGTGCCAGCAGCTTCCAAAGCCCCGGGGAGCTGTTTTTT. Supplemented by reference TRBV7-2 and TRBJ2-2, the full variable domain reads GAGVSQSPSNKVTEKGKDVELRCDPISGHTALYWYRQSLGQGLEFLIYFQGNSAPDKSGLPSDRFSAERTGGSVSTLTIQRTQQEDSAVYLCASSFQSPGELFFGEGSRLTVL.

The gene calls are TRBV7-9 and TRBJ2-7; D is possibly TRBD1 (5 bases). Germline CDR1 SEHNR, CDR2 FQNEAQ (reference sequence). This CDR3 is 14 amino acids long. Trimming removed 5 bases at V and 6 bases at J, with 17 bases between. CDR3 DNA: TGTGCCAGCAGCGTAGGGGATTTGGGTAGCGAGCAGTACTTC. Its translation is CASSVGDLGSEQYF.

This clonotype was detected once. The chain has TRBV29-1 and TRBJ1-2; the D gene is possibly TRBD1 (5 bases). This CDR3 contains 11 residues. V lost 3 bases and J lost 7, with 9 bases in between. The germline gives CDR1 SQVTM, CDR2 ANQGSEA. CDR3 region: CSVEGVVGYTF. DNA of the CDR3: TGCAGCGTTGAGGGGGTCGTTGGCTACACCTTC.